One T cell receptor beta chain is described in this entry. Its antigen is unidentified. These data come from a study of cytomegalovirus exposure and HLA in healthy donors. Separate from the approximately 670-subject first cohort was the 120-subject validation cohort, to which the donors belonged. Findings and limits, study-wide: Altogether, more than 150 TCR beta chains were recorded as cytomegalovirus-associated. Reports described diagnosis of cytomegalovirus status by the classifier as highly specific and sensitive. A few of the chains that were CMV-associated were confirmed in vitro to be specific for CMV antigens.

This table comes from immunoSEQ multiplex PCR, and its TCRdb copy is limited to in-frame clones, with some not included. This table holds roughly 250,000 clones, more than 75% found once. CDR1 is SGHRS, CDR2 YFSETQ, per germline. Trimming removed 2 bases from V and 8 bases from J, with 19 bases in between. The CDR3 loop spans 15 amino acids. The sample taken for sequencing was PBMCs. This clonotype was sampled from a woman aged 30 to 39 in good health and CMV-seropositive. The V call is TRBV5-1, the J call TRBJ1-2, with D perhaps TRBD1 (6 bases). As DNA, the CDR3 is TGCGCCAGCAGCTTCCCGACAGGACAATTTGACGGCTACACCTTC. Translation: CASSFPTGQFDGYTF.